The sample holds one count of the clone carrying this TCR beta chain. What it binds is unknown. V lost 6 bases to trimming and J lost 8 bases, with 19 bases between them. The CDR3 extends over 15 amino acids. Germline loops: CDR1 MNHNS, CDR2 SASEGT. This record comes from a study of cytomegalovirus exposure and HLA in healthy donors. Turning to the study itself: The 120 or so validation repertoires used a platform that matched the one used for the 666 first-cohort repertoires, as a later analysis reported. Regarding the study as a whole: In vitro data verified a few CMV-associated chains as specific for CMV antigens.

Sequenced by immunoSEQ multiplex PCR; TCRdb stores in-frame clones only, minus some. The table lists 150,000 to 200,000 clones, around 87% of them singletons, with 1.4% in the top ten. This chain connects TRBV6-1 to TRBJ2-2; weak D call: TRBD2 (6 bases). The TCR sequence derives from a woman in her twenties or thirties in good health and CMV-seronegative. Material: PBMCs. CDR3 amino acids: CASRHGTDAFGELFF. The CDR3 nucleotides are TGTGCCAGCAGACACGGGACTGACGCTTTTGGGGAGCTGTTTTTT.